This T cell receptor (beta chain) originates from a study of T cells after yellow fever vaccination. General observations from the study: A small share of clonotypes appeared in both CD4 and CD8 compartments. A weaker but faster secondary response was observed, peaking on day 5 versus 15. Most primary-vaccination clones reappeared after the booster (about 95% CD4, 75% to 90% CD8).

This clonotype was picked up many times. Antigen: not known. Generation of TCR cDNA used 5'RACE template switching (which added a universal primer site and UMIs). TCRdb recomputed calls from the 5' RACE reads with MiXCR, one row per CDR3 protein. The repertoire consists of approximately 150,000 distinct CDR3 sequences, with about 8% occurring once and the leading ten covering roughly 0.76%. Germline V CDR1 and CDR2: ENHRY, SYGVKD. The CDR3 is 17 residues long. Between the trimmed V and J ends, which lost 6 bases and 2 bases, there was a span of 22 bases. The J gene is TRBJ1-1, the V gene TRBV10-3; no firm D call. The TCR sequence derives from a man aged 30 to 39 who received the YFV17D yellow fever vaccine. This specimen was CD4+ T cells sorted from PBMCs, taken 5 days after the yellow fever booster vaccination. In nucleotides, the CDR3 is TGTGCCATCAGGGAGGGCAATATCAACACCATAAACACTGAAGCTTTCTTT. Its translation: CAIREGNINTINTEAFF.